This T cell receptor beta chain is drawn from a study of CD8 T cells in Susac syndrome. CD8+ and CD4+ T cells from blood underwent TCR beta sequencing. Through negative isolation, CD4+ and CD8+ T cells were obtained, while TEMRA cells were enriched using FACS. Germline-derived CDR1 and CDR2 are LNHNV and YYDKDF (reference sequence). V dropped 5 bases and J dropped 5 bases, with 21 bases sitting between them. This CDR3 region has 16 residues. Random-hexamer reverse transcription was applied to roughly 0.5 to 1 ug RNA. MiXCR was run by TCRdb on the immunoSEQ multiplex PCR reads, yielding one entry per CDR3 protein. In the table there are a few hundred thousand distinct CDR3 sequences, 75% to 90% of which are singletons.

This TCR was sampled from a human donor with multiple sclerosis. The sequenced sample consisted of CD8+ T cells from PBMCs. The gene calls are TRBV15 and TRBJ1-1; the D gene is possibly TRBD1 (6 bases). CDR3 nucleotides: TGTGCCACCAGCGGAAGAGGCACCGCAGGGGTGACTGAAGCTTTCTTT. Its translation: CATSGRGTAGVTEAFF.